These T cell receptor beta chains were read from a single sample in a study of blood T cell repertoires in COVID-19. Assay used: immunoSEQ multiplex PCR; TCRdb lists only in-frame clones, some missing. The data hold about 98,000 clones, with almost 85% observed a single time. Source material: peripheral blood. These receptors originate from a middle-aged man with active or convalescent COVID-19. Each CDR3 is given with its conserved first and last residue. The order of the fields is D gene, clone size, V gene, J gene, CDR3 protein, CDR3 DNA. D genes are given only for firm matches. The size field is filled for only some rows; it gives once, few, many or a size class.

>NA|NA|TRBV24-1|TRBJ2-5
CATSVNGHHLYQETQYF
TGTGCCACCAGTGTAAATGGGCACCATTTGTACCAAGAGACCCAGTACTTC
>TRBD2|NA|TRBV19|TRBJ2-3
CASSIGRSGGAIADTQYF
TGTGCCAGTAGTATAGGTCGCAGCGGGGGGGCCATTGCAGATACGCAGTATTTT
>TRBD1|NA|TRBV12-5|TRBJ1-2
CASGLLIGQGAYRGGYTF
TGTGCTAGTGGTTTGTTAATCGGACAGGGGGCTTACCGGGGTGGCTACACCTTC
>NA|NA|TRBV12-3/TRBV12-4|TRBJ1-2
CASRMTLGAGYTF
TGTGCCAGCAGGATGACTCTTGGAGCTGGCTACACCTTC
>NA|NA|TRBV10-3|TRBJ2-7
CAISGRTGVGEQYF
TGTGCCATCAGTGGGCGTACGGGGGTAGGGGAGCAGTACTTC
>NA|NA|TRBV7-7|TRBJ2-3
CASAMAGSDTQYF
TGTGCCAGCGCCATGGCAGGGTCAGATACGCAGTATTTT
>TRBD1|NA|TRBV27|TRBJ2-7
CASTKYGTGASYEQYF
TGTGCCAGCACCAAATATGGGACAGGGGCTTCCTACGAGCAGTACTTC
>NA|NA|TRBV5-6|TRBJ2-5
CASSSLTWEETQYF
TGTGCCAGCAGCTCCTTGACATGGGAAGAGACCCAGTACTTC
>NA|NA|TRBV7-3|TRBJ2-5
CASTGGAVQETQYF
TGTGCCAGCACCGGAGGGGCGGTCCAAGAGACCCAGTACTTC
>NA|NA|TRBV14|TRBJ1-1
CASSRTTGTEAFF
TGTGCCAGCAGCCGTACAACGGGCACTGAAGCTTTCTTT
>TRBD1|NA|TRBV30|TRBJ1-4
CAWSRTGGGEKLFF
TGTGCCTGGAGTCGGACAGGAGGTGGTGAAAAACTGTTTTTT
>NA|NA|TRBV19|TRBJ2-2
CASKGTPRLGGELFF
TGTGCCAGTAAGGGGACTCCCAGGTTAGGCGGGGAGCTGTTTTTT
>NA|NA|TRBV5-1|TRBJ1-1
CASSLTGEPEAFF
TGCGCCAGCAGCTTGACAGGCGAGCCTGAAGCTTTCTTT
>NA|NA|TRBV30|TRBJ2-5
CAWSFSDPGTQYF
TGTGCCTGGAGTTTTTCAGACCCGGGGACCCAGTACTTC
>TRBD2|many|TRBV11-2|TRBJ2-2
CAGGASGVMNTGELFF
TGTGCCGGGGGGGCTAGCGGGGTGATGAACACCGGGGAGCTGTTTTTT
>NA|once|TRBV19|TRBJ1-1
CASSIQTATTEAFF
TGTGCCAGTAGTATCCAGACAGCTACCACTGAAGCTTTCTTT
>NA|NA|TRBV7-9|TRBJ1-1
CASSLVSVFPMNTEAFF
TGTGCCAGCAGCTTAGTTTCGGTTTTCCCTATGAACACTGAAGCTTTCTTT
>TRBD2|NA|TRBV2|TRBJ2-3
CASSVRGDSDTQYF
TGTGCCAGCAGTGTGCGGGGGGACTCAGATACGCAGTATTTT
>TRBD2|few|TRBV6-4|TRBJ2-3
CASSDSSGADTQYF
TGTGCCAGCAGTGACTCTAGCGGGGCAGATACGCAGTATTTT
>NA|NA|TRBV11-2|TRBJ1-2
CASSLASGYGYTF
TGTGCCAGCAGCTTAGCTTCGGGCTATGGCTACACCTTC
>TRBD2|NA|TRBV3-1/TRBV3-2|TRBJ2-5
CASSLRTSAVRETQYF
TGTGCCAGCAGTCTACGGACTAGCGCGGTCCGGGAGACCCAGTACTTC
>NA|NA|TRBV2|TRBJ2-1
CASRATRSEQFF
TGTGCCAGCAGAGCTACTAGGAGCGAGCAGTTCTTC
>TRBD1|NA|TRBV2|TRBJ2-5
CASSAGQGAETQYF
TGTGCCAGCAGTGCGGGACAGGGGGCAGAGACCCAGTACTTC
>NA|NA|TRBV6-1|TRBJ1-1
CASSEEQGYTEAFF
TGTGCCAGCAGTGAAGAGCAGGGATATACTGAAGCTTTCTTT
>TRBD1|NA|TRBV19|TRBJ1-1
CASSPFARQGNTEAFF
TGTGCCAGTAGCCCCTTCGCTAGACAGGGGAACACTGAAGCTTTCTTT
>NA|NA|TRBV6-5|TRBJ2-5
CASSYGGGERKTQYF
TGTGCCAGCAGTTACGGCGGGGGCGAGCGGAAGACCCAGTACTTC
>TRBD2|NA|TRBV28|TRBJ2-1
CASKLAGGYNEQFF
TGTGCCAGTAAACTAGCGGGGGGATACAATGAGCAGTTCTTC
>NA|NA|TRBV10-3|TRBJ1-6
CVVRASSYNSPLHF
TGTGTCGTGAGGGCTAGCTCCTATAATTCACCCCTCCACTTT
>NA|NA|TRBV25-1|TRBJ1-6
CASSVGVNSPLHF
TGTGCCAGCAGTGTAGGGGTTAATTCACCCCTCCACTTT
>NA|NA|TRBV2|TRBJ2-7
CARPTGHLCEQYF
TGTGCCAGACCCACGGGACACCTTTGCGAGCAGTACTTC
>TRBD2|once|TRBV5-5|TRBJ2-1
CASSSLKTSGGHNEQFF
TGTGCCAGCAGCTCCCTTAAGACTAGCGGGGGTCACAATGAGCAGTTCTTC
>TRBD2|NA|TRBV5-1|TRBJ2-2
CASSLTSGNTGELFF
TGCGCCAGCAGCTTAACTAGCGGTAACACCGGGGAGCTGTTTTTT
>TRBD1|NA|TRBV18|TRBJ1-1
CASSPDRGRFGTEAFF
TGTGCCAGCTCACCGGACAGGGGGCGGTTTGGAACTGAAGCTTTCTTT
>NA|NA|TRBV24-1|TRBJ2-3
CATSGQSTDTQYF
TGTGCCACCAGTGGTCAGAGCACAGATACGCAGTATTTT
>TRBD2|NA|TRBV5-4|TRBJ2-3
CASSPPSGGGDTQYF
TGTGCCAGCAGCCCACCTAGCGGGGGAGGGGATACGCAGTATTTT
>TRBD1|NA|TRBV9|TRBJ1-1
CASSGDRGEAFF
TGTGCCAGCAGCGGAGACAGGGGTGAAGCTTTCTTT
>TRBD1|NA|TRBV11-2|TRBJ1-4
CASSSGQGDVEKLFF
TGTGCCAGCAGCTCCGGACAGGGGGATGTTGAAAAACTGTTTTTT
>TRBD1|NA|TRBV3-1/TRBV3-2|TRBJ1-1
CASSPWDRQNTEAFF
TGTGCCAGCAGCCCCTGGGACAGGCAGAACACTGAAGCTTTCTTT
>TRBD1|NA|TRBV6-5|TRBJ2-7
CASSYQQGSPYEQYF
TGTGCCAGCAGTTACCAACAGGGGTCCCCCTACGAGCAGTACTTC